This entry lists 31 T cell receptor beta chains sequenced from one sample in a study of blood T cells in healthy people across ages. Then a second PCR, running roughly 6 to 11 cycles, was carried out with a sample-barcoded 5' primer and a J-beta primer mix. TCRdb analysed the 5' RACE reads with MiXCR anew, one entry per CDR3 protein. The sample lists roughly 830,000 distinct CDR3 sequences, approximately 65% occurring once. The specimen was blood. These receptor sequences come from a man aged 25 to 40 in good health.

In nucleotides, the CDR3 is TGCAGTGCTGCCGGGACGGCGGGGCAGCAGTACTTC. It yields the protein CSAAGTAGQQYF. V and J are TRBV20-1 and TRBJ2-7; D might be TRBD2 (6 bases). Per the germline V gene, CDR1 is DFQATT and CDR2 is SNEGSKA (reference sequence). The CDR3 contains 12 residues. V shed 5 bases and J shed 8 bases, with 16 bases lying between them.

The chain couples TRBV7-9 to TRBJ2-7; the D gene is possibly TRBD1 (6 bases). V was clipped by 0 bases and J by 5 bases, with 17 bases between them. This CDR3 has 16 residues. Germline CDR1 and CDR2: SEHNR and FQNEAQ (reference sequence). CDR3 DNA sequence: TGTGCCAGCAGCTTAGCGTGGGGTACAGGGAAGGACGAGCAGTACTTC. It translates to CASSLAWGTGKDEQYF.

V gene TRBV20-1 combines with J gene TRBJ1-2; 8 bases align to TRBD1. Germline-derived CDR1 and CDR2 are DFQATT and SNEGSKA (reference sequence). The CDR3 spans 15 residues. J lost 4 bases, V lost 0 bases, and 7 bases had no gene match. For the CDR3, the DNA is TGCAGTGCTAGAGACCCGACAGGGGCCTTCTATGGCTACACCTTC. Translated: CSARDPTGAFYGYTF.

The chain employs TRBV20-1 and TRBJ2-1, with 11 bases fitting TRBD2. From germline, CDR1 is DFQATT and CDR2 SNEGSKA (reference sequence). The CDR3 has 15 residues. Losses at the gene ends were 0 bases for V and 15 bases for J; bases not matched to a gene: 13. The CDR3 DNA is TGCAGTGCTAGAGATTACGGGGCTAGCGGGGGGTCGGGGTTCTTC. Residues: CSARDYGASGGSGFF.

This clonotype has more than one count but fewer than ten. The chain is built from TRBV5-1 and TRBJ2-7, with D perhaps TRBD2 (5 bases). The CDR3 totals 14 residues. CDR1 is SGHRS and CDR2 is YFSETQ in the germline V gene. Deletions cut 4 bases from V and 0 bases from J, with 11 bases between. The CDR3 here is CASSPHGSSYEQYF. The CDR3 DNA sequence: TGCGCCAGCAGCCCCCATGGGAGCTCCTACGAGCAGTACTTC.

The chain has TRBV6-5 and TRBJ2-7; possible D gene TRBD1, 6 bases. V was cut by 3 bases and J by 3 bases, with 12 bases left in between. The CDR3 runs to 14 residues. Germline assignment: CDR1 MNHEY and CDR2 SVGAGI. The CDR3 DNA follows: TGTGCCAGCAGTTATGCCCAGGGGAGCTACGAGCAGTACTTC. Translating it yields CASSYAQGSYEQYF.

V is TRBV4-2 and J is TRBJ1-1; possibly TRBD1 for D (5 bases). The ends were cut back, 4 bases at V and 5 bases at J, with 17 bases in the middle. This CDR3 is 15 amino acids long. Germline CDR1 and CDR2: LGHNA and YNFKEQ. The DNA of the CDR3 is TGTGCCAGCAGCCCCCCCACAGACCGGGGGACTGAAGCTTTCTTT. Protein: CASSPPTDRGTEAFF.

The chain joins TRBV6-1 to TRBJ1-2; D is perhaps TRBD1 (5 bases). Germline-derived CDR1 and CDR2 are MNHNS and SASEGT. The CDR3 is 13 residues long. The V end was cut by 5 bases, the J end by 6 bases, with 13 bases between. CDR3 DNA: TGTGCCAGCAGTCCGTACTTGGGGGATGGCTACACCTTC. This translates into CASSPYLGDGYTF.

The DNA for the CDR3 is TGTGCCAGCAGGTCAGGCCCCACAGATACGCAGTATTTT. It translates to CASRSGPTDTQYF. The genes are TRBV5-5 and TRBJ2-3; D gene ambiguous. The V gene's germline CDR1 is SGHKS and CDR2 YYEKEE (reference sequence). Trimming shortened V by 5 bases and J by 2 bases, and 9 bases separated the two germline ends. The CDR3 is 13 amino acids. The full variable domain, rest sourced from reference TRBV5-5 and TRBJ2-3, is DAGVTQSPTHLIKTRGQQVTLRCSPISGHKSVSWYQQVLGQGPQFIFQYYEKEERGRGNFPDRFSARQFPNYSSELNVNALLLGDSALYLCASRSGPTDTQYFGPGTRLTVL.

V usage is TRBV2 and J usage is TRBJ2-1; no firm D call. Trimming shortened V by 7 bases and J by 0 bases, and 13 bases separated the two germline ends. This CDR3 is 15 amino acids long. Germline assignment: CDR1 SNHLY and CDR2 FYNNEI. CDR3 nucleotide sequence: TGTGCCAGCACGGACGGGCTTAGCTCCTACAATGAGCAGTTCTTC. Its translation: CASTDGLSSYNEQFF.

The rearrangement links TRBV2 to TRBJ2-1; D is possibly TRBD1 or TRBD2 (5 bases each). V was shortened by 0 bases and J by 2 bases, with 8 bases between the two germline ends. This CDR3 is built from 15 residues. Per germline, CDR1 SNHLY and CDR2 FYNNEI. CDR3 sequence (DNA): TGTGCCAGCAGTGAAGCTGGGGACCCCTACAATGAGCAGTTCTTC. This codes for CASSEAGDPYNEQFF.

This clonotype appeared a few times. This sequence joins TRBV5-1 and TRBJ2-3; D unresolved. V lost 2 bases and J 4 bases, leaving 8 bases between the germline ends. CDR3 length equals 13 residues. Germline-derived CDR1 and CDR2 are SGHRS and YFSETQ. CDR3 sequence: CASSFRSADTQYF. CDR3 DNA sequence: TGCGCCAGCAGCTTTAGGTCTGCAGATACGCAGTATTTT.

This sequence joins TRBV7-3 and TRBJ1-2; D might be TRBD1 (6 bases). The CDR3 has 14 residues. Germline-derived CDR1 and CDR2 are SGHTA and FQGTGA. V lost 0 bases and J lost 8, with 13 bases in between. This CDR3 reads CASSLTGGSTGYTF. The CDR3, as DNA: TGTGCCAGCAGCTTAACAGGGGGGTCCACCGGCTACACCTTC. The full variable domain, completed using reference TRBV7-3 and TRBJ1-2, is GAGVSQTPSNKVTEKGKYVELRCDPISGHTALYWYRQSLGQGPEFLIYFQGTGAADDSGLPNDRFFAVRPEGSVSTLKIQRTERGDSAVYLCASSLTGGSTGYTFGSGTRLTVV.

This chain links TRBV12-3 or TRBV12-4 with TRBJ1-1; no firm D call. Between the trimmed V and J ends, which lost 7 bases and 4 bases, there was a span of 13 bases. CDR3 length: 13 residues. The CDR3 loop reads CASTRRAITEAFF. Here the CDR3 DNA reads TGTGCCAGCACCCGCCGGGCCATCACTGAAGCTTTCTTT.

J is TRBJ2-4 and V is TRBV29-1; D not certain. The J call could be wrong; TRBJ2-7 is a better fit for the DNA end. CDR1 is SQVTM and CDR2 is ANQGSEA in the germline V gene. The CDR3 has 13 residues. Written as DNA, the CDR3 is TGCAGCGTTGAAGACGGAACTCTCTACGAGCAGTACTTC. Its protein is CSVEDGTLYEQYF.

The chain couples TRBV7-9 to TRBJ2-3; no firm D call. Germline loops: CDR1 SEHNR, CDR2 FQNEAQ (reference sequence). The CDR3 runs 15 residues. V was shortened by 5 bases and J by 1 base, with 13 bases between the two germline ends. The CDR3 loop reads CASSPIRDGTDTQYF. The CDR3 DNA is TGTGCCAGCAGCCCCATTCGCGACGGCACAGATACGCAGTATTTT.

This chain uses TRBV9 with TRBJ2-3; either TRBD1 or TRBD2 may fit D (6 bases each). CDR1 SGDLS and CDR2 YYNGEE come from the germline V gene. V lost 7 bases and J 6 bases, leaving 15 bases between the germline ends. The CDR3 extends over 13 amino acids. The CDR3 here is CASGGGVVDTQYF. CDR3 coding DNA: TGTGCCAGCGGGGGCGGGGTGGTGGATACGCAGTATTTT.

Only a few counts were recorded for this clonotype. This chain connects TRBV3-1 to TRBJ2-7; 8 nucleotides align to TRBD1. With 4 bases clipped from V and 3 bases from J, the junction kept 2 bases outside the gene matches. CDR1 is LGHDT and CDR2 is YNNKEL in the germline V gene (reference sequence). The CDR3 covers 13 residues. CDR3 coding DNA: TGTGCCAGCAGCCGGGACAGGCTCTACGAGCAGTACTTC. Protein sequence: CASSRDRLYEQYF.

In its sample, this clonotype was seen a few times. The chain is built from TRBV4-3 and TRBJ1-2; a possible D gene is TRBD1 (6 bases). Trimming stripped 0 bases from V and 4 bases from J, with 12 bases between. There are 15 residues in the CDR3. The germline gives CDR1 LGHNA, CDR2 YSLEER. CDR3: CASSQDPGGGYGYTF. In DNA, the CDR3 is TGCGCCAGCAGCCAAGATCCCGGGGGCGGCTATGGCTACACCTTC.

This clonotype was counted at least ten times. This chain connects TRBV20-1 to TRBJ2-1; 10 nucleotides agree with TRBD2. There are 15 residues in the CDR3. Germline V gene lookup returns CDR1 DFQATT and CDR2 SNEGSKA (reference sequence). V lost 5 bases, J lost 0 bases, and 4 bases stayed unmatched. CDR3 sequence (DNA): TGCAGTGCTCTTAAGCGGGAGGGCTCCTACAATGAGCAGTTCTTC. Protein: CSALKREGSYNEQFF.

In regard to this clonotype: One end of the junction is discordant with germline, which a read error may explain. This rearrangement joins TRBV27 to TRBJ2-7, with TRBD1 matching over 10 bases. Per germline, CDR1 MNHEY and CDR2 SMNVEV (reference sequence). CDR3 length: 15 amino acids. CDR3 bases: TGTGCCAGCAGTCGCTCCGGGACAGGGGCGTACGAGCGGTACTTC. This gives the protein CASSRSGTGAYERYF.

This clonotype has a handful of counts. CDR3 sequence (DNA): TGTGCCAGCAGTTACTCCCTATTTGGACAGGGGGGAGATGGCTACACCTTC. Residues: CASSYSLFGQGGDGYTF. This chain links TRBV6-5 with TRBJ1-2; TRBD1 agrees at 10 bases. There are 17 residues in the CDR3. Looked up from germline, CDR1 is MNHEY and CDR2 is SVGAGI. The V gene end was trimmed by 0 bases and the J gene end by 6 bases; junction bases not matched to a gene: 10.

The J gene is TRBJ2-3, the V gene TRBV20-1, with D perhaps matching TRBD1 (5 bases). V was pared by 4 bases and J by 4 bases, with 9 bases between. In germline, CDR1 is DFQATT, CDR2 SNEGSKA (reference sequence). The CDR3 is 12 residues long. CDR3 protein: CSANGASDTQYF. For the CDR3, the DNA is TGCAGTGCTAATGGGGCTTCAGATACGCAGTATTTT.

The V call is TRBV28, the J call TRBJ2-3; D is unresolved. In germline, CDR1 is MDHEN, CDR2 SYDVKM. The CDR3 runs to 13 residues. CDR3 in amino acids: CGSLRTSTDTQYF. In DNA, the CDR3 is TGTGGTTCTTTACGAACGAGCACAGATACGCAGTATTTT.

The chain employs TRBV5-1 and TRBJ2-1; TRBD2 aligns across 12 bases. Germline V CDR1 and CDR2: SGHRS, YFSETQ. V lost 0 bases, J lost 6 bases, and 13 bases stayed unmatched. The CDR3 consists of 19 residues. The CDR3 loop reads CASSLGGPSSGGAFNEQFF. The CDR3 bases are TGCGCCAGCAGCTTGGGGGGACCTTCTAGCGGGGGGGCTTTCAATGAGCAGTTCTTC.

This chain links TRBV3-1 with TRBJ1-2; possibly TRBD1 for D (5 bases). The CDR3 is 17 amino acids. Trimming cost V 3 bases and J 4 bases, with 21 bases left between them. Germline loops: CDR1 LGHDT, CDR2 YNNKEL (reference sequence). The CDR3 here is CASSQYPSGRGGYGYTF. In DNA, the CDR3 is TGTGCCAGCAGCCAGTACCCCTCGGGGCGAGGAGGCTATGGCTACACCTTC.

The chain employs TRBV9 and TRBJ2-7; 9 bases are a match to TRBD1. CDR1 and CDR2 (germline): SGDLS, YYNGEE. V shed 3 bases, J shed 4 bases, and the junction held 8 bases outside the gene matches. This CDR3 has 15 residues. The CDR3 is CASSASGTGIYEQYF. As DNA, the CDR3 is TGTGCCAGCAGCGCCTCCGGGACAGGGATATACGAGCAGTACTTC.

The chain joins TRBV4-1 to TRBJ2-3, with TRBD2 matching over 8 bases. The CDR3 runs to 15 residues. V shed 1 base and J 3 bases; nucleotides not matched to a gene: 3. Germline V gene sequence: CDR1 MGHRA, CDR2 YSYEKL. CDR3: CASSQGGLVTDTQYF. Here the CDR3 DNA reads TGCGCCAGCAGCCAAGGGGGACTAGTGACAGATACGCAGTATTTT.

The chain employs TRBV15 and TRBJ1-5; D is undetermined. Trimming took off 5 bases at V and 5 bases at J, with 10 bases between the two ends. The germline V gene encodes CDR1 LNHNV and CDR2 YYDKDF (reference sequence). This CDR3 region has 13 residues. The CDR3 loop reads CATSPQSDQPQHF. The CDR3 bases are TGTGCCACCAGCCCCCAGAGTGATCAGCCCCAGCATTTT.

The chain employs TRBV29-1 and TRBJ1-1; D is unclear. Trimming stripped 3 bases from V and 1 base from J, with 3 bases between. CDR3 length equals 11 residues. CDR1 and CDR2 from the germline V gene are SQVTM and ANQGSEA. The CDR3 reads CSVDWNTEAFF. CDR3 nucleotides: TGCAGCGTTGACTGGAACACTGAAGCTTTCTTT.

The chain uses TRBV12-3 or TRBV12-4 and TRBJ1-4, with 11 bases lining up with TRBD1. V shed 6 bases, J shed 7 bases, and the junction held 7 bases outside the gene matches. The CDR3 contains 15 residues. The CDR3 loop is CASRTDRGLVEKLFF. The CDR3 DNA sequence: TGTGCCAGCAGAACGGACAGGGGGCTGGTTGAAAAACTGTTTTTT.